The 13 T cell receptor beta chains given below trace back to one sample, sequenced in a study of PD-1 blockade in mismatch repair-deficient tumors. Generated by immunoSEQ multiplex PCR, the TCRdb table keeps only in-frame clones and is missing some. The sample lists around 48,000 clones; 78% were seen once. Material: peripheral blood, obtained 4 weeks after starting pembrolizumab. Source of these receptors: an adult with mismatch repair-deficient cancer.

CDR3 in amino acids: CASSLAGGYYEQYF. CDR3 nucleotides: TGTGCCAGCAGCTTAGCGGGAGGGTACTACGAGCAGTACTTC. This sequence joins TRBV7-6 and TRBJ2-7; 7 bases align to TRBD2. V dropped 0 bases and J dropped 3; count of bases not matched to a gene: 2. CDR3 size: 14 residues. CDR1 is SGHVS and CDR2 is FNYEAQ in the germline V gene.

This clone appeared a single time. The chain carries TRBV27 and TRBJ1-1; D is undetermined. The germline V gene has CDR1 MNHEY and CDR2 SMNVEV (reference sequence). The CDR3 totals 13 residues. V was pared by 7 bases and J by 2 bases, with 11 bases between. The CDR3: CASTTGRNTEAFF. CDR3 DNA sequence: TGTGCCAGCACGACTGGGCGAAACACTGAAGCTTTCTTT.

This chain links TRBV10-2 with TRBJ2-7; no clear D. V was trimmed by 4 bases and J by 0 bases, leaving 13 bases between them. Germline-derived CDR1 and CDR2 are WSHSY and SAAADI. The length of the CDR3 is 15 residues. The CDR3 region is CASSVRLDASYEQYF. The CDR3 DNA sequence: TGCGCCAGCAGTGTCAGGCTTGACGCCTCCTACGAGCAGTACTTC.

The chain joins TRBV11-2 to TRBJ2-3, with D possibly TRBD2 on 5 matching bases. V was shortened by 5 bases and J by 2 bases, with 17 bases between the two germline ends. The CDR3 consists of 16 residues. The V gene's germline CDR1 is SGHAT and CDR2 FQNNGV. CDR3 DNA sequence: TGTGCCAGCAGCCCCCGTGGAGGCGGTTACACAGATACGCAGTATTTT. Translating gives CASSPRGGGYTDTQYF.

This clone was seen a handful of times. In nucleotides, the CDR3 is TGTGCCAGCAGCCCGTCTACAGGGAGGGACTATGGCTACACCTTC. Encoded protein: CASSPSTGRDYGYTF. J is TRBJ1-2 and V is TRBV16; possible D gene TRBD1, 6 bases. The germline V gene has CDR1 KGHSY and CDR2 FQNENV. V lost 4 bases to trimming and J lost 3 bases, with 15 bases between them. This CDR3 comprises 15 residues.

The chain couples TRBV9 to TRBJ2-2, with D possibly being TRBD2 (6 bases). V lost 0 bases and J 5 bases, leaving 11 bases between the germline ends. The CDR3 loop spans 15 amino acids. From germline, CDR1 is SGDLS and CDR2 YYNGEE. CDR3 DNA sequence: TGTGCCAGCAGCGTAGGGCCCGGGGGAACCGGGGAGCTGTTTTTT. This gives the protein CASSVGPGGTGELFF.

This clone has just a few counts. The chain combines TRBV7-2 with TRBJ1-1; no clear D gene. Trimming took 2 bases from V and 4 from J, leaving 8 bases between them. This CDR3 region has 13 residues. Germline CDR1 and CDR2: SGHTA and FQGNSA. CDR3 sequence reads: CASSLRVATEAFF. CDR3 DNA sequence: TGTGCCAGCAGCTTACGAGTAGCCACTGAAGCTTTCTTT.

The genes are TRBV5-8 and TRBJ1-1; D unclear. The germline V gene encodes CDR1 SGHTS and CDR2 YDEGEE. Trimming stripped 1 base from V and 7 bases from J, with 5 bases between. This CDR3 region has 11 residues. The CDR3 loop reads CASSLRVEAFF. CDR3 DNA: TGTGCCAGCAGCTTGAGAGTTGAAGCTTTCTTT.

J is TRBJ1-1 and V is TRBV5-6; TRBD1 might be the D (6 bases). Germline V CDR1 and CDR2: SGHDT, YYEEEE. V gave up 4 bases and J gave up 6 bases, with 19 bases separating them. The CDR3 sequence is 15 residues long. CDR3 region: CASSPNFPTGAEAFF. The CDR3 DNA is TGTGCCAGCAGCCCAAACTTCCCGACAGGAGCTGAAGCTTTCTTT.

V and J are TRBV29-1 and TRBJ1-2; no clear D. Germline-derived CDR1 and CDR2 are SQVTM and ANQGSEA. V dropped 6 bases and J dropped 4 bases, with 6 bases sitting between them. The CDR3 length is 10 residues. The CDR3 nucleotides are TGCAGCGTAAAGGGCTATGGCTACACCTTC. Amino acids: CSVKGYGYTF.

The rearrangement uses TRBV27 and TRBJ2-7; D possibly matches TRBD1 or TRBD2 (5 bases each). The CDR3 has 14 amino acids. Germline loops: CDR1 MNHEY, CDR2 SMNVEV (reference sequence). V lost 6 bases and J lost 0, with 12 bases in between. DNA for the CDR3: TGTGCCAGCAGAATTGCAGGGAGCTCCTACGAGCAGTACTTC. Amino acid sequence: CASRIAGSSYEQYF.

This clone was observed a handful of times. V usage is TRBV27 and J usage is TRBJ2-7; D possibly corresponds to TRBD1 (5 bases). The CDR3 contains 13 residues. Trimming pared 3 bases from V and 6 bases from J, leaving 12 bases between. Germline V lookup: CDR1 MNHEY, CDR2 SMNVEV (reference sequence). The chain's CDR3 is CASSFSGKGEQYF. The CDR3 coding sequence is TGTGCCAGCAGTTTTTCAGGGAAGGGCGAGCAGTACTTC.

This clone was detected only a few times. CDR3 loop: CARQREATYEQYF. CDR3 nucleotide sequence: TGTGCCAGGCAGCGGGAGGCAACCTACGAGCAGTACTTC. J is TRBJ2-7 and V is TRBV9; 9 nucleotides line up with TRBD2. Germline V gene sequence: CDR1 SGDLS, CDR2 YYNGEE. V dropped 8 bases and J dropped 2; count of bases not matched to a gene: 5. The CDR3 spans 13 residues.